The 28 T cell receptor beta chains reported below all come from one sample, sequenced in a study of shared clonotypes between healthy human individuals. Naive CD8 cells, CD45RO-negative and positively selected for CCR7, excluded terminally differentiated effector memory CD45RA+ cells. TCRdb keeps only in-frame clones here, not all; method: immunoSEQ multiplex PCR. Among more than 500,000 clones, roughly 95% were seen once, and the ten largest hold about 0.11%. Source material: naive CD8+ T cells sorted from blood. All receptors derive from a woman aged 30 to 39 in good health.

The chain employs TRBV27 and TRBJ1-1, with 8 bases matching TRBD1. CDR1 is MNHEY, CDR2 SMNVEV, per germline (reference sequence). V shed 9 bases and J 6 bases; nucleotides not matched to a gene: 9. This CDR3 region has 13 residues. CDR3 sequence: CASRTGTFPEAFF. For the CDR3, the DNA is TGTGCCAGTAGGACAGGGACTTTCCCTGAAGCTTTCTTT.

In the case of this clone: At the DNA level, this CDR3 is encoded by other sequences in the same sample as well. V and J are TRBV27 and TRBJ2-7; D is unresolved. With 2 bases removed from V and 2 bases from J, the gap between germline ends came to 7 bases. Looked up from germline, CDR1 is MNHEY and CDR2 is SMNVEV (reference sequence). The length of the CDR3 is 13 residues. In DNA, the CDR3 is TGTGCCAGCAGTTTAGGGCCCACCTACGAGCAGTACTTC. Translating gives CASSLGPTYEQYF.

V and J are TRBV9 and TRBJ2-7; 7 nucleotides align to TRBD2. Germline assignment: CDR1 SGDLS and CDR2 YYNGEE. The ends lost 0 bases at V and 4 bases at J; junction bases unmatched: 10. The CDR3 contains 16 residues. The CDR3 loop is CASSVGERDVLYEQYF. The CDR3 nucleotides are TGTGCCAGCAGCGTAGGGGAGCGGGATGTTCTATACGAGCAGTACTTC. Looking up the rest from reference TRBV9 and TRBJ2-7 gives the full variable domain: DSGVTQTPKHLITATGQRVTLRCSPRSGDLSVYWYQQSLDQGLQFLIQYYNGEERAKGNILERFSAQQFPDLHSELNLSSLELGDSALYFCASSVGERDVLYEQYFGPGTRLTVT.

This chain connects TRBV30 to TRBJ1-1; a possible D gene is TRBD1 (6 bases). Per germline, CDR1 GTSNPN and CDR2 SVGIG (reference sequence). V dropped 8 bases and J dropped 5 bases, with 18 bases sitting between them. The CDR3 contains 13 residues. The CDR3 spells CAPEGGVRTEAFF. The CDR3 nucleotides read TGTGCCCCTGAGGGGGGGGTACGGACTGAAGCTTTCTTT.

V is TRBV5-8 and J is TRBJ1-1; D is unclear. Germline V gives CDR1 SGHTS, CDR2 YDEGEE. V was pared by 0 bases and J by 1 base, with 7 bases between. This CDR3 region has 14 residues. The CDR3 protein is CASSLGDANTEAFF. CDR3 in DNA: TGTGCCAGCAGCTTGGGGGATGCGAACACTGAAGCTTTCTTT.

The chain recombines TRBV28 with TRBJ1-2; 9 bases fit TRBD1. CDR1 is MDHEN, CDR2 SYDVKM, per germline. This CDR3 comprises 12 residues. Trimming at V came to 6 bases and at J to 6 bases, leaving 2 bases not matched to a gene. Here the CDR3 reads CASRRTGDGYTF. CDR3 DNA sequence: TGTGCCAGCAGGCGGACAGGGGATGGCTACACCTTC.

V is TRBV7-8 and J is TRBJ2-7; D gene ambiguous. CDR1 and CDR2 from the germline V gene are SGHVS and FQNEAQ. CDR3 size: 15 residues. V was cut by 0 bases and J by 3 bases, with 12 bases left in between. This CDR3 is CASSLALLVDYEQYF. In DNA, the CDR3 is TGTGCCAGCAGCTTAGCGTTATTGGTGGACTACGAGCAGTACTTC.

In regard to this clone: This same CDR3 is encoded by further DNA sequences in the sample. The V and J genes are TRBV29-1 and TRBJ2-7; D is unclear. V was cut by 4 bases and J by 0 bases, with 10 bases left in between. The V gene's germline CDR1 is SQVTM and CDR2 ANQGSEA. The CDR3 totals 13 residues. CDR3 nucleotide sequence: TGCAGCGTTGGATCAGGTAGCTCCTACGAGCAGTACTTC. Translating gives CSVGSGSSYEQYF.

This chain links TRBV27 with TRBJ2-2; 9 bases agree with TRBD2. V was clipped by 5 bases and J by 4 bases; unmatched bases: 8. The CDR3 covers 16 residues. Germline V CDR1 and CDR2: MNHEY, SMNVEV (reference sequence). The CDR3 spells CASSPTLREGTGELFF. CDR3 coding DNA: TGTGCCAGCAGTCCGACTTTGCGGGAGGGCACCGGGGAGCTGTTTTTT.

The chain recombines TRBV18 with TRBJ2-7; D might be TRBD1 (5 bases). Trimming removed 2 bases at V and 2 bases at J, with 13 bases between. The CDR3 loop spans 15 amino acids. CDR1 is KGHSH, CDR2 LQKENI, per germline. The CDR3 is CASSPATQGTYEQYF. In nucleotides, the CDR3 is TGTGCCAGCTCACCAGCGACCCAGGGAACCTACGAGCAGTACTTC.

This chain connects TRBV28 to TRBJ2-7; 9 nucleotides align to TRBD2. V was pared by 5 bases and J by 7 bases, with 12 bases of the junction left unmatched. The CDR3 has 15 residues. Germline lookup yields CDR1 MDHEN and CDR2 SYDVKM. The CDR3 is CASSPSPRGGGEQYF. Written as DNA, the CDR3 is TGTGCCAGCAGTCCCTCCCCGCGGGGGGGAGGAGAGCAGTACTTC.

The gene calls are TRBV11-2 and TRBJ2-3; 13 bases match TRBD2. The CDR3 covers 19 residues. Looked up from germline, CDR1 is SGHAT and CDR2 is FQNNGV. Germline trimming cut 0 bases from V and 0 bases from J; bases unmatched to any gene: 6. The CDR3 spells CASSLDELAGGASTDTQYF. The DNA of the CDR3 is TGTGCCAGCAGCTTAGATGAACTAGCGGGAGGGGCCAGCACAGATACGCAGTATTTT.

In its sample, this clone was seen a few times. The rearrangement links TRBV10-1 to TRBJ2-7; D not resolved. The CDR3 is 13 amino acids. Germline V lookup: CDR1 WNHNN, CDR2 SYGVQD (reference sequence). V was cut by 2 bases and J by 1 base, with 6 bases left in between. CDR3 sequence (DNA): TGCGCCAGCAGTGAGAGATCATCCTACGAGCAGTACTTC. It is translated as CASSERSSYEQYF.

The rearrangement links TRBV15 to TRBJ1-5; D may be TRBD1 (5 bases). CDR1 is LNHNV, CDR2 YYDKDF, per germline (reference sequence). The CDR3 consists of 17 residues. V gave up 0 bases and J gave up 0 bases, with 12 bases separating them. CDR3 region: CATSREVVRGSNQPQHF. The CDR3 nucleotides are TGTGCCACCAGCAGAGAGGTAGTTAGGGGTAGCAATCAGCCCCAGCATTTT.

The J gene is TRBJ2-7, the V gene TRBV11-2; D uncertain. Germline CDR1 reads SGHAT; CDR2 reads FQNNGV. This CDR3 is built from 16 residues. Deletions cut 5 bases from V and 2 bases from J, with 19 bases between. The CDR3 nucleotides are TGTGCCAGCAGCCCCCGTCGGTTGCCCGCCGCCTACGAGCAGTACTTC. It codes for CASSPRRLPAAYEQYF.

The chain combines TRBV30 with TRBJ2-7; 12 bases are a match to TRBD2. After removal of 3 bases from V and 6 bases from J, the junction contained 9 bases not matched to a gene. In germline, CDR1 is GTSNPN, CDR2 SVGIG (reference sequence). This CDR3 contains 15 residues. The CDR3, as DNA: TGTGCCTGGAGCACCGGACTAGCGGGAACCTTCGAGCAGTACTTC. Translated: CAWSTGLAGTFEQYF.

The chain uses TRBV11-2 and TRBJ2-2, with 15 nucleotides matching TRBD2. This CDR3 region has 19 residues. Germline loops: CDR1 SGHAT, CDR2 FQNNGV. The J segment lost 3 bases and the V segment lost 1 base, leaving 6 bases of the junction unmatched. In DNA, the CDR3 is TGTGCCAGCAGCTTAGGTTTGGGACTAGCGGGAGGCTACACCGGGGAGCTGTTTTTT. Its protein product is CASSLGLGLAGGYTGELFF.

The chain has TRBV27 and TRBJ2-1; 11 bases agree with TRBD1. The V gene's germline CDR1 is MNHEY and CDR2 SMNVEV (reference sequence). This CDR3 is built from 16 residues. The junction had 6 bases not matched to a gene; V was cut back by 4 bases and J by 4 bases. The DNA of the CDR3 is TGTGCCAGCAGTTCGCCCCGGGACAGGGGGTACAATGAGCAGTTCTTC. Amino acid sequence: CASSSPRDRGYNEQFF.

This sequence joins TRBV5-1 and TRBJ2-7; D remains ambiguous. The CDR3 covers 17 residues. Per the germline V gene, CDR1 is SGHRS and CDR2 is YFSETQ. V lost 2 bases and J 3 bases, leaving 21 bases between the germline ends. CDR3 DNA: TGCGCCAGCAGCTTCTACACCCCTGCTAGTTTCCTCTACGAGCAGTACTTC. It specifies CASSFYTPASFLYEQYF.

The CDR3: CASSSDTGYGYTF. The CDR3, as DNA: TGTGCCAGCAGTTCCGACACTGGCTATGGCTACACCTTC. The chain employs TRBV28 and TRBJ1-2; unclear D gene. The CDR3 loop spans 13 amino acids. In germline, CDR1 is MDHEN, CDR2 SYDVKM. With 4 bases removed from V and 4 bases from J, the gap between germline ends came to 10 bases.

J is TRBJ2-1 and V is TRBV5-5, with 11 bases fitting TRBD2. Germline loops: CDR1 SGHKS, CDR2 YYEKEE (reference sequence). This CDR3 is 16 amino acids long. The J segment lost 4 bases and the V segment lost 9 bases, leaving 12 bases of the junction unmatched. Here the CDR3 reads CATQTGTSGQYNEQFF. CDR3 nucleotides: TGTGCCACCCAGACCGGGACTAGCGGACAATACAATGAGCAGTTCTTC.

The chain recombines TRBV11-1 with TRBJ2-7; 7 bases fit TRBD1. Germline V CDR1 and CDR2: SGHAT, FQDESV (reference sequence). J lost 1 base, V lost 2 bases, and 5 bases had no gene match. CDR3 size: 15 residues. The CDR3 DNA is TGTGCCAGCAGCTTAAGGGGGCCTTTGTCCTACGAGCAGTACTTC. This gives the protein CASSLRGPLSYEQYF.

The rearrangement joins TRBV27 to TRBJ1-2; D gene uncertain. Per the germline V gene, CDR1 is MNHEY and CDR2 is SMNVEV (reference sequence). The CDR3 loop spans 14 amino acids. V was shortened by 3 bases and J by 0 bases, with 8 bases between the two germline ends. CDR3 nucleotides: TGTGCCAGCAGTTTGTGGCCAACTAACTATGGCTACACCTTC. Translation gives CASSLWPTNYGYTF.

The rearrangement uses TRBV27 and TRBJ1-1, with a possible D match to TRBD1 (6 bases). The CDR3 has 13 residues. Germline V lookup: CDR1 MNHEY, CDR2 SMNVEV (reference sequence). V was shortened by 3 bases and J by 14 bases, with 19 bases between the two germline ends. CDR3 loop: CASSLIKDSPLFF. The CDR3 nucleotides read TGTGCCAGCAGTTTGATCAAGGACAGTCCTTTATTCTTT.

This chain links TRBV18 with TRBJ2-6; the D gene is possibly TRBD1 (6 bases). CDR3 length equals 16 residues. Germline CDR1 and CDR2: KGHSH and LQKENI. Trimming took off 3 bases at V and 2 bases at J, with 11 bases between the two ends. This CDR3 reads CASSPGYRAGANVLTF. The CDR3 DNA sequence: TGTGCCAGCTCACCTGGGTACAGGGCTGGGGCCAACGTCCTGACTTTC.

The genes are TRBV9 and TRBJ2-7; tentatively, D is TRBD1 (6 bases). Germline loops: CDR1 SGDLS, CDR2 YYNGEE. The CDR3 consists of 17 residues. V gave up 4 bases and J gave up 0 bases, with 20 bases separating them. The CDR3 loop reads CASSPLQGPLPSYEQYF. Here the CDR3 DNA reads TGTGCCAGCAGCCCACTGCAGGGGCCCCTACCCTCCTACGAGCAGTACTTC.

The chain links TRBV19 to TRBJ1-2; 7 bases agree with TRBD1. The CDR3 runs 13 residues. In germline, CDR1 is LNHDA, CDR2 SQIVND (reference sequence). The junction had 9 bases not matched to a gene; V was cut back by 10 bases and J by 4 bases. This CDR3 reads CAIEDRTPYGYTF. Written as DNA, the CDR3 is TGTGCCATTGAGGACAGGACCCCCTATGGCTACACCTTC.

CDR3 nucleotides: TGTGCCAGTAGTTCCGGGACGAAGCGGGAGGATCAAGAGACCCAGTACTTC. Its translation is CASSSGTKREDQETQYF. The chain links TRBV19 to TRBJ2-5; 9 bases are shared with TRBD2. The CDR3 is made up of 17 amino acids. Looked up from germline, CDR1 is LNHDA and CDR2 is SQIVND (reference sequence). V shed 5 bases and J 2 bases; nucleotides not matched to a gene: 12.